Following are 23 T cell receptor beta chains from one sample sequenced in a study of T cells in localized non-small cell lung cancer. The repertoire was sequenced with immunoSEQ multiplex PCR; TCRdb's copy has only in-frame clones and lacks some. The table has thousands of clones, roughly 45% seen once. The input for sequencing was lung tumor tissue, taken before any cancer treatment. The receptors were gathered from a woman aged 35-75 years with stage II squamous cell lung carcinoma.

This chain uses TRBV11-3 with TRBJ1-6; D remains ambiguous. The CDR3 consists of 15 residues. The germline V gene encodes CDR1 SGHNT and CDR2 YENEEA. The V end lost 3 bases, the J end lost 8 bases, and 14 bases lay between the germline ends. The DNA of the CDR3 is TGTGCCAGCAGCTTGGATTGGGGAAAAGATTCACCCCTCCACTTT. This sequence encodes CASSLDWGKDSPLHF.

This chain joins TRBV15 and TRBJ2-7, with D tentatively TRBD1 (6 bases). Per the germline V gene, CDR1 is LNHNV and CDR2 is YYDKDF (reference sequence). The CDR3 totals 17 residues. Between the trimmed V and J ends, which lost 1 base and 0 bases, there was a span of 16 bases. CDR3 DNA sequence: TGTGCCACCAGCAGAGGCCGAGGGGGAGCCCTCTCCTACGAGCAGTACTTC. Encoded protein: CATSRGRGGALSYEQYF.

This clone was seen more than once but under ten times. The chain employs TRBV19 and TRBJ1-1; D might be TRBD1 (5 bases). The CDR3 has 14 residues. CDR1 LNHDA and CDR2 SQIVND come from the germline V gene (reference sequence). V shed 0 bases and J shed 3 bases, with 8 bases lying between them. The CDR3 loop is CASSIDGGYTEAFF. CDR3 nucleotide sequence: TGTGCCAGTAGTATAGACGGGGGGTACACTGAAGCTTTCTTT.

This clone was detected a few times. The genes are TRBV10-2 and TRBJ2-7; 7 nucleotides align to TRBD2. CDR3 length: 12 amino acids. Germline CDR1 WSHSY, CDR2 SAAADI. Trimming at V came to 6 bases and at J to 1 base, leaving 0 bases not matched to a gene. The DNA of the CDR3 is TGCGCCAGCAGCGGGGGGTCCTACGAGCAGTACGTC. As protein: CASSGGSYEQYV.

This clone has only a few counts. The chain combines TRBV11-3 with TRBJ2-7; possibly TRBD1 for D (5 bases). Looked up from germline, CDR1 is SGHNT and CDR2 is YENEEA. The CDR3 contains 16 residues. V was pared by 3 bases and J by 0 bases, with 15 bases between. The CDR3: CASSFLGRTPSYEQYF. The CDR3, as DNA: TGTGCCAGCAGCTTCCTGGGGCGGACCCCCTCCTACGAGCAGTACTTC.

The table lists this clone with a few counts. This chain uses TRBV10-3 with TRBJ1-1; no firm D call. The germline V and J ends were trimmed by 0 bases and 10 bases, with 9 bases remaining between them. This CDR3 is 12 amino acids long. Germline CDR1 reads ENHRY; CDR2 reads SYGVKD. The CDR3 reads CAISESDSTAFF. CDR3 bases: TGTGCCATCAGTGAGTCAGACTCGACAGCTTTCTTT.

The chain links TRBV29-1 to TRBJ2-5; 9 nucleotides match TRBD2. The CDR3 has 17 amino acids. With 0 bases clipped from V and 4 bases from J, the junction kept 12 bases outside the gene matches. The germline V gene encodes CDR1 SQVTM and CDR2 ANQGSEA. The CDR3 bases are TGCAGCGTTGAAGAGGGGTTTAGCGGGAGCTTGTTAGAGACCCAGTACTTC. Protein: CSVEEGFSGSLLETQYF.

The table lists this clone with a few counts. CDR3 amino acids: CASSYHGQGTYEQYF. CDR3 in DNA: TGTGCCAGCAGTTACCACGGACAGGGGACCTACGAGCAGTACTTC. The J gene is TRBJ2-7, the V gene TRBV6-8; 9 bases agree with TRBD1. After removal of 2 bases from V and 2 bases from J, the junction contained 4 bases not matched to a gene. Germline V gene lookup returns CDR1 MNHGY and CDR2 SAAAGT. The CDR3 totals 15 residues.

The chain is built from TRBV29-1 and TRBJ1-2; 10 nucleotides line up with TRBD1. Germline V CDR1 and CDR2: SQVTM, ANQGSEA. The CDR3 runs to 14 residues. The J segment lost 4 bases and the V segment lost 2 bases, leaving 4 bases of the junction unmatched. DNA of the CDR3: TGCAGCGTTGAAAGGGGGACAGGGGCCTATGGCTACACCTTC. This sequence encodes CSVERGTGAYGYTF. Variable domain in full (rest from reference TRBV29-1 and TRBJ1-2): SAVISQKPSRDICQRGTSLTIQCQVDSQVTMMFWYRQQPGQSLTLIATANQGSEATYESGFVIDKFPISRPNLTFSTLTVSNMSPEDSSIYLCSVERGTGAYGYTFGSGTRLTVV.

The chain employs TRBV18 and TRBJ1-3, with a weak D call TRBD1 (5 bases). This CDR3 spans 15 amino acids. The V gene's germline CDR1 is KGHSH and CDR2 LQKENI. Trimming removed 2 bases at V and 0 bases at J, with 8 bases between. The DNA of the CDR3 is TGTGCCAGCTCACCAACGGGGACCTCTGGAAACACCATATATTTT. Translation: CASSPTGTSGNTIYF. Complete variable domain (other parts from reference TRBV18 and TRBJ1-3): NAGVMQNPRHLVRRRGQEARLRCSPMKGHSHVYWYRQLPEEGLKFMVYLQKENIIDESGMPKERFSAEFPKEGPSILRIQQVVRGDSAAYFCASSPTGTSGNTIYFGEGSWLTVV.

The chain has TRBV4-1 and TRBJ1-3; D is possibly TRBD1 (6 bases). Trimming pared 7 bases from V and 0 bases from J, leaving 19 bases between. Germline CDR1 MGHRA, CDR2 YSYEKL. This CDR3 spans 17 amino acids. The CDR3 spells CASTKEGGHYSGNTIYF. CDR3 DNA sequence: TGCGCCAGCACCAAAGAGGGGGGACACTACTCTGGAAACACCATATATTTT.

V usage is TRBV11-3 and J usage is TRBJ2-7, with 9 nucleotides matching TRBD1. The CDR3 runs to 15 residues. V dropped 5 bases and J dropped 2; count of bases not matched to a gene: 7. Per germline, CDR1 SGHNT and CDR2 YENEEA. CDR3 region: CASSHRDREAYEQYF. The CDR3 DNA sequence: TGTGCCAGCAGCCACCGGGACAGGGAGGCCTACGAGCAGTACTTC.

Judged by abundance, this clone is medium-sized. This chain joins TRBV11-3 and TRBJ1-2; 7 bases align to TRBD1. Germline assignment: CDR1 SGHNT and CDR2 YENEEA. Trimming cost V 4 bases and J 2 bases; bases outside gene matches: 4. CDR3 length: 14 amino acids. CDR3 in amino acids: CASSWTGSNYGYTF. For the CDR3, the DNA is TGTGCCAGCAGCTGGACAGGAAGCAACTATGGCTACACCTTC.

The chain employs TRBV10-3 and TRBJ2-3; 9 nucleotides match TRBD1. The length of the CDR3 is 15 residues. After removal of 0 bases from V and 4 bases from J, the junction contained 2 bases not matched to a gene. The V gene's germline CDR1 is ENHRY and CDR2 SYGVKD. CDR3 bases: TGTGCCATCAGTGAGTCGGGACAGGGAGCAGATACGCAGTATTTT. This sequence encodes CAISESGQGADTQYF.

This clone was counted only a few times. The chain links TRBV11-3 to TRBJ2-1; maybe TRBD1 (6 bases). This CDR3 has 16 amino acids. Trimming took 5 bases from V and 4 from J, leaving 18 bases between them. CDR1 SGHNT and CDR2 YENEEA come from the germline V gene. CDR3 in DNA: TGTGCCAGCAGCCACTCAACAGGGCTGGGTTACAATGAGCAGTTCTTC. This translates into CASSHSTGLGYNEQFF.

The rearrangement uses TRBV6-7 and TRBJ2-1; a weak D match, TRBD2 (5 bases). TRBV6-7 is known as an ORF, though its function is uncertain. The CDR3 runs 11 residues. The V end lost 6 bases, the J end lost 10 bases, and 10 bases lay between the germline ends. The CDR3 coding sequence is TGTGCCAGCAGCAACCAGCGGGAGCAGTTCTTC. As protein: CASSNQREQFF.

This clone was seen only a few times. The rearrangement uses TRBV6-1 and TRBJ1-3; D might be TRBD1 (5 bases). CDR1 and CDR2 from the germline V gene are MNHNS and SASEGT. The germline V and J ends were trimmed by 2 bases and 0 bases, with 8 bases remaining between them. This CDR3 is built from 15 residues. The CDR3 region has the DNA TGTGCCAGCAGTGAAATGGGGACCTCTGGAAACACCATATATTTT. Translation gives CASSEMGTSGNTIYF.

The gene calls are TRBV19 and TRBJ1-5; no definite D call. Germline CDR1 LNHDA, CDR2 SQIVND (reference sequence). The germline V and J ends were trimmed by 4 bases and 7 bases, with 14 bases remaining between them. The CDR3 length is 14 residues. The CDR3 loop reads CASSTDWMGQPQHF. CDR3 in DNA: TGTGCCAGTAGTACGGACTGGATGGGCCAGCCCCAGCATTTT.

This clone appeared once. The V call is TRBV18, the J call TRBJ2-7; possibly TRBD2 for D (7 bases). V was cut by 6 bases and J by 3 bases, with 12 bases left in between. There are 13 residues in the CDR3. Germline values: CDR1 KGHSH, CDR2 LQKENI. The CDR3 here is CASSPGEGYEQYV. The CDR3 bases are TGTGCCAGCTCCCCAGGGGAGGGCTACGAGCAGTACGTC.

This chain links TRBV9 with TRBJ2-3; 8 bases agree with TRBD2. CDR3 length: 15 amino acids. J lost 4 bases, V lost 5 bases, and 9 bases had no gene match. Germline V gene sequence: CDR1 SGDLS, CDR2 YYNGEE. Here the CDR3 reads CASRVGLERADTQYF. The CDR3 DNA sequence: TGTGCCAGCAGAGTGGGACTAGAAAGGGCAGATACGCAGTATTTT.

The genes are TRBV5-1 and TRBJ1-6; TRBD1 agrees at 8 bases. The trim removed 4 bases at V and 1 base at J, leaving 13 bases unmatched. In germline, CDR1 is SGHRS, CDR2 YFSETQ. CDR3 length: 19 residues. CDR3 DNA: TGCGCCAGCAGCCCGAGCTCTTTCCAGGGGGCGTCCTATAATTCACCCCTCCACTTT. It is translated as CASSPSSFQGASYNSPLHF.

This clone is labeled as large. The J gene is TRBJ1-1, the V gene TRBV6-8; 7 bases agree with TRBD1. Germline values: CDR1 MNHGY, CDR2 SAAAGT. The CDR3 loop spans 15 amino acids. V gave up 6 bases and J gave up 1 base; unmatched junction bases: 8. The CDR3 region has the DNA TGTGCCAGCAGCACCGGGGACAGTTGGAACACTGAAGCTTTCTTT. Translated: CASSTGDSWNTEAFF.

This clone was observed a handful of times. The V call is TRBV19, the J call TRBJ2-1; 12 bases match TRBD2. Losses at the gene ends were 5 bases for V and 9 bases for J; bases not matched to a gene: 5. This CDR3 is built from 14 residues. Germline loops: CDR1 LNHDA, CDR2 SQIVND (reference sequence). This CDR3 reads CASSPGTSGFEQFF. CDR3 bases: TGTGCCAGTAGTCCCGGGACTAGCGGGTTTGAGCAGTTCTTC.